The clone carrying this T cell receptor (beta chain) was observed a handful of times. This specimen comes from a study of T cell repertoires in cytomegalovirus infection. MiXCR, run by TCRdb on the reads, gives a single entry per CDR3 protein. The table has 200,000 to 250,000 distinct CDR3 sequences, approximately 7% seen once. The clonotype comes from a human donor in good health (CMV status not recorded). Some clones in this sample may be carry-over from other donors' samples. Sequencing was done on a sample of PBMCs.

The CDR3 sequence is CASSARDRYLVTEAFF. As DNA, the CDR3 is TGTGCCAGCAGCGCCCGGGACAGGTATCTTGTTACTGAAGCTTTCTTT. V is TRBV9 and J is TRBJ1-1; 8 positions match TRBD1. With V trimmed by 3 bases and J by 5 bases, 12 bases remained unmatched. This CDR3 has 16 amino acids. CDR1 and CDR2 (germline): SGDLS, YYNGEE.